These 19 T cell receptor beta chains were sequenced from one sample in a study of blood T cells in healthy people across ages. A J-beta primer mix and a sample-barcoded 5' primer were used in a second PCR of roughly 6 to 11 cycles. MiXCR was run by TCRdb on the 5' RACE reads, yielding one entry per CDR3 protein. The sample lists about 570,000 distinct CDR3 sequences, 27% seen once, with 15% to 20% in the top ten. Sequencing input: blood. The receptors shown here come from a woman between 65 and 79 years old in good health.

The chain is built from TRBV20-1 and TRBJ2-7; 7 bases are a match to TRBD2. This CDR3 is 15 amino acids long. Germline CDR1 is DFQATT and CDR2 is SNEGSKA (reference sequence). The J segment lost 7 bases and the V segment lost 3 bases, leaving 15 bases of the junction unmatched. The CDR3 here is CSARDEAGNKYEQYF. DNA of the CDR3: TGCAGTGCTAGGGACGAAGCGGGAAACAAGTATGAGCAGTACTTC.

This chain joins TRBV2 and TRBJ2-4; weak D call: TRBD2 (5 bases). Between the trimmed V and J ends, which lost 5 bases and 1 base, there was a span of 12 bases. Germline V lookup: CDR1 SNHLY, CDR2 FYNNEI. The CDR3 runs 15 residues. CDR3 loop: CASSLQEVAKNIQYF. CDR3 DNA: TGTGCCAGCAGTCTTCAGGAGGTCGCCAAAAACATTCAGTACTTC. The full variable domain, with the rest looked up from reference TRBV2 and TRBJ2-4, is EPEVTQTPSHQVTQMGQEVILRCVPISNHLYFYWYRQILGQKVEFLVSFYNNEISEKSEIFDDQFSVERPDGSNFTLKIRSTKLEDSAMYFCASSLQEVAKNIQYFGAGTRLSVL.

The rearrangement links TRBV7-2 to TRBJ2-3; no reliable D call. From germline, CDR1 is SGHTA and CDR2 FQGNSA. The CDR3 spans 14 residues. With 1 base removed from V and 6 bases from J, the gap between germline ends came to 11 bases. The CDR3 nucleotides read TGTGCCAGCAGCTTAGAGCAAGCCTCGGATACGCAGTATTTT. Its protein product is CASSLEQASDTQYF.

Turning to this clonotype: Mismatch with germline at one junction end may stem from a read error. The genes are TRBV20-1 and TRBJ2-5, with a tentative D call TRBD2 (5 bases). The CDR3 consists of 11 residues. Germline CDR1 DFQATT, CDR2 SNEGSKA (reference sequence). The CDR3 bases are TGCAGTACTAGAGGCGGGGAGACCCAGTACTTC. It encodes CSTRGGETQYF.

The chain links TRBV4-2 to TRBJ2-5, with TRBD2 matching 10 bases. The J call is doubtful: the DNA matches TRBJ2-1 better. CDR1 and CDR2 (germline): LGHNA, YNFKEQ. The CDR3 loop spans 17 amino acids. CDR3 DNA: TGTGCCAGCAGCCAAGAGGGCAGCGGGAGGGTTTACAATGAGCAGTTCTTC. Its protein is CASSQEGSGRVYNEQFF.

The V gene is TRBV5-1, the J gene TRBJ2-7, with 11 nucleotides matching TRBD2. CDR1 and CDR2 (germline): SGHRS, YFSETQ. The CDR3 has 17 residues. The V gene end was trimmed by 0 bases and the J gene end by 6 bases; junction bases not matched to a gene: 11. The CDR3, as DNA: TGCGCCAGCAGCTTGGGGGGACTAGCGGTTCCGGGGGGCGAGCAGTACTTC. This translates into CASSLGGLAVPGGEQYF. Supplemented by reference TRBV5-1 and TRBJ2-7, the full variable domain reads KAGVTQTPRYLIKTRGQQVTLSCSPISGHRSVSWYQQTPGQGLQFLFEYFSETQRNKGNFPGRFSGRQFSNSRSEMNVSTLELGDSALYLCASSLGGLAVPGGEQYFGPGTRLTVT.

Here the CDR3 DNA reads TGTGCCAGCTCACCAGCAACGGCGGGGAAAGAGACCCAGTACTTC. Protein sequence: CASSPATAGKETQYF. The J gene is TRBJ2-5, the V gene TRBV18; the D gene is possibly TRBD2 (6 bases). This CDR3 has 15 residues. CDR1 is KGHSH and CDR2 is LQKENI in the germline V gene. Between the trimmed V and J ends, which lost 2 bases and 3 bases, there was a span of 13 bases. Supplemented by reference TRBV18 and TRBJ2-5, the full variable domain reads NAGVMQNPRHLVRRRGQEARLRCSPMKGHSHVYWYRQLPEEGLKFMVYLQKENIIDESGMPKERFSAEFPKEGPSILRIQQVVRGDSAAYFCASSPATAGKETQYFGPGTRLLVL.

The CDR3 DNA reads as TGTGCCAGCAGCTTAGCCTCAGGGGGCACCGGGGAGCTGTTTTTT. Translated, it gives CASSLASGGTGELFF. The chain has TRBV7-9 and TRBJ2-2, with 7 bases that match TRBD1. Looked up from germline, CDR1 is SEHNR and CDR2 is FQNEAQ (reference sequence). This CDR3 is built from 15 residues. V gave up 0 bases and J gave up 4 bases; unmatched junction bases: 2.

This clonotype turned up a few times. V is TRBV7-9 and J is TRBJ1-2, with D tentatively TRBD1 (5 bases). The CDR3 totals 14 residues. V was pared by 4 bases and J by 1 base, with 10 bases between. CDR1 SEHNR and CDR2 FQNEAQ come from the germline V gene (reference sequence). For the CDR3, the DNA is TGTGCCAGCAGCTCTAACAGGATTAACTATGGCTACACCTTC. Its translation: CASSSNRINYGYTF.

In regard to this clonotype: A read error may explain this, as a much larger clone is one base away. The chain couples TRBV7-2 to TRBJ2-7; no reliable D call. The V gene's germline CDR1 is SGHTA and CDR2 FQGNSA. This CDR3 spans 15 amino acids. Here the CDR3 reads CVSSLNPQASYEQYF. Here the CDR3 DNA reads TGTGTCAGCAGCTTAAACCCGCAGGCTTCCTACGAGCAGTACTTC.

This rearrangement joins TRBV19 to TRBJ2-5; possibly TRBD1 or TRBD2 for D (5 bases each). The DNA end lines up better with TRBJ2-1; the J call may be wrong. CDR3 length: 13 amino acids. Germline values: CDR1 LNHDA, CDR2 SQIVND (reference sequence). The CDR3 coding sequence is TGTGCCAGTAGTATGCAGGGTGGAGGTGAGCAGTTCTTC. Protein: CASSMQGGGEQFF.

This clonotype was counted between two and nine times. The V gene is TRBV27, the J gene TRBJ2-7; D is possibly TRBD1 (6 bases). Trimming cost V 5 bases and J 2 bases, with 13 bases left between them. This CDR3 spans 14 amino acids. CDR1 MNHEY and CDR2 SMNVEV come from the germline V gene (reference sequence). This CDR3 is CASSKGGFAYEQYF. The CDR3 DNA sequence: TGTGCCAGCAGTAAAGGGGGTTTCGCCTACGAGCAGTACTTC.

This chain connects TRBV20-1 to TRBJ2-5, with 14 bases that match TRBD2. Germline assignment: CDR1 DFQATT and CDR2 SNEGSKA (reference sequence). The CDR3 extends over 13 amino acids. CDR3 DNA sequence: TGCAGCCTGGGACTAGCGGGGGCGGAGACCCAGTACTTC. This encodes CSLGLAGAETQYF.

The chain links TRBV11-1 to TRBJ2-5; D call uncertain. V lost 5 bases and J lost 1, with 8 bases in between. This CDR3 region has 13 residues. CDR1 is SGHAT, CDR2 FQDESV, per germline (reference sequence). CDR3 in DNA: TGTGCCAGCAGCCAACGTCGCCAAGAGACCCAGTACTTC. Translating it yields CASSQRRQETQYF.

This sequence joins TRBV4-3 and TRBJ1-2; no firm D call. Trimming took off 4 bases at V and 4 bases at J, with 16 bases between the two ends. CDR1 is LGHNA, CDR2 YSLEER, per germline. The CDR3 has 15 amino acids. The CDR3 sequence: CASSPSLAVPYGYTF. CDR3 nucleotide sequence: TGCGCCAGCAGCCCGAGTCTGGCCGTCCCCTATGGCTACACCTTC.

This chain uses TRBV6-5 with TRBJ2-2, with 7 bases that match TRBD1. Germline V gives CDR1 MNHEY, CDR2 SVGAGI. The CDR3 has 17 amino acids. J gave up 3 bases and V 2 bases, and 9 bases lay outside the gene matches. CDR3 residues: CASSYPNRQGYTGELFF. For the CDR3, the DNA is TGTGCCAGCAGTTACCCAAACCGACAGGGTTACACCGGGGAGCTGTTTTTT.

A few counts support this clonotype. This sequence joins TRBV20-1 and TRBJ2-7; no definite D call. The J call may be wrong; the DNA end is better matched by TRBJ2-1. Germline CDR1 reads DFQATT; CDR2 reads SNEGSKA (reference sequence). The CDR3 totals 12 residues. CDR3 sequence reads: CSASPLNNEQFF. The CDR3, as DNA: TGCAGTGCTAGCCCCCTCAACAATGAGCAGTTCTTC.

J is TRBJ2-1 and V is TRBV29-1, with a weak D call TRBD2 (6 bases). Trimming cost V 6 bases and J 4 bases, with 16 bases left between them. The V gene's germline CDR1 is SQVTM and CDR2 ANQGSEA. The CDR3 is made up of 14 amino acids. The CDR3 DNA reads TGCAGCGTCGTCCGGGACTCTCAATACAATGAGCAGTTCTTC. Translated, it gives CSVVRDSQYNEQFF.

This clonotype has more than one count but fewer than ten. The genes are TRBV27 and TRBJ2-5; possibly TRBD2 for D (5 bases). Germline V gene lookup returns CDR1 MNHEY and CDR2 SMNVEV (reference sequence). The ends were cut back, 2 bases at V and 0 bases at J, with 7 bases in the middle. CDR3 length: 14 amino acids. The CDR3, as DNA: TGTGCCAGCAGTTTACGGGGAGACCAAGAGACCCAGTACTTC. The encoded protein is CASSLRGDQETQYF.